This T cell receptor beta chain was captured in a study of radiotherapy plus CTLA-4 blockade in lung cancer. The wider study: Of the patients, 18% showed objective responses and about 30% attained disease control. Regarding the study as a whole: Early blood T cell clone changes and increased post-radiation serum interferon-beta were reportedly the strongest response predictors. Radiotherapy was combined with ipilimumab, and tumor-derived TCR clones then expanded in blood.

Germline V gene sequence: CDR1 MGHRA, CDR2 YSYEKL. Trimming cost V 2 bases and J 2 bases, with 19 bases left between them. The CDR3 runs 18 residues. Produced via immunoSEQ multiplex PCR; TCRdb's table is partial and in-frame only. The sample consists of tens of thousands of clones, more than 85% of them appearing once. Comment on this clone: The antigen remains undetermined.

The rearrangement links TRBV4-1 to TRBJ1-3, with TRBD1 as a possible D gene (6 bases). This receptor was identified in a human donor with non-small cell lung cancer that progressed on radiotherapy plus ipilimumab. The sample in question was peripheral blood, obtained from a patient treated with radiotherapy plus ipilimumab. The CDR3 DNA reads TGCGCCAGCAGCCAATTATGGAGAGGACAGCTGACTGGAAACACCATATATTTT. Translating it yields CASSQLWRGQLTGNTIYF.